This T cell receptor beta chain was identified in a study of molecular identifiers for immune sequencing clone quantification. The authors sorted naive CD8 T cells as CD8+CD4-CCR7+CD45RA+. TCRdb re-derived calls from the PCR reads in MiXCR, one entry per CDR3 protein. The repertoire consists of tens of thousands of distinct CDR3 sequences, with approximately 22% occurring once and the leading ten covering approximately 1.1%. This clonotype was picked up many times. V trimming: 1 base; J trimming: 9 bases; junction bases outside the gene matches: 10. Per the germline V gene, CDR1 is SQVTM and CDR2 is ANQGSEA. The CDR3 has 15 residues.

This sequence joins TRBV29-1 and TRBJ2-1; TRBD2 agrees at 9 bases. Sequencing used naive CD8+ T cells from blood, with Jurkat cell RNA spiked in. As to subset: FACS-sorted CD8+CD4-CCR7+CD45RA+ naive T cells. This receptor was obtained from a human donor in good health. Some libraries in this study had Jurkat cell RNA spiked in. The chain's CDR3 is CSVEVGIAGVGEQFF. The DNA for the CDR3 is TGCAGCGTTGAAGTGGGGATAGCGGGAGTTGGTGAGCAGTTCTTC.